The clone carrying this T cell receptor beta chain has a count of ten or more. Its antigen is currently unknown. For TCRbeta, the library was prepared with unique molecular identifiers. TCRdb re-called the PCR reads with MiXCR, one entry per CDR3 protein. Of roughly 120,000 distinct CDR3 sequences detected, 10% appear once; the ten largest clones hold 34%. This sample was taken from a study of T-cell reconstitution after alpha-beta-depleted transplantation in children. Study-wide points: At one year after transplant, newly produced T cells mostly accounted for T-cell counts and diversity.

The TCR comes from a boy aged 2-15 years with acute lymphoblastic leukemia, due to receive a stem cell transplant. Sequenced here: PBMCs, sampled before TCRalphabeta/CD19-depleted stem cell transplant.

This CDR3 is CASSNNRAAYEQYF. CDR3 DNA sequence: TGTGCCAGCAGCAACAACAGAGCGGCCTACGAGCAGTACTTC. V gene TRBV7-2 combines with J gene TRBJ2-7, with a possible D match to TRBD2 (5 bases). Between the trimmed V and J ends, which lost 5 bases and 2 bases, there was a span of 13 bases. Germline loops: CDR1 SGHTA, CDR2 FQGNSA. The CDR3 totals 14 residues.